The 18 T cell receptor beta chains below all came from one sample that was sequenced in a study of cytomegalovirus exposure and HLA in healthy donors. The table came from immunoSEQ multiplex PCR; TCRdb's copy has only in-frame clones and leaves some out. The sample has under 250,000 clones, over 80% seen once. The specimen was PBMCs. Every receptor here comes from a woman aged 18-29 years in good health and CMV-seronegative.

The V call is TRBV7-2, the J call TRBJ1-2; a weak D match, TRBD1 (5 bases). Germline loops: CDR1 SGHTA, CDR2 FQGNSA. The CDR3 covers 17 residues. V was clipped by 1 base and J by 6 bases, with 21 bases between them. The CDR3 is CASSLVVDIGGVDGYTF. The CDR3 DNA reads TGTGCCAGCAGCTTAGTTGTGGACATCGGTGGAGTCGATGGCTACACCTTC. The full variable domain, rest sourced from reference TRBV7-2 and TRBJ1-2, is GAGVSQSPSNKVTEKGKDVELRCDPISGHTALYWYRQSLGQGLEFLIYFQGNSAPDKSGLPSDRFSAERTGGSVSTLTIQRTQQEDSAVYLCASSLVVDIGGVDGYTFGSGTRLTVV.

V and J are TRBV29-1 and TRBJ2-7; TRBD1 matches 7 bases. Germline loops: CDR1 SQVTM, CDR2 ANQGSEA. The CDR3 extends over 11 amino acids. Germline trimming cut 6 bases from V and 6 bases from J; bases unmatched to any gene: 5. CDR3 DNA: TGCAGCGTCGCCACAGGGGTCGAGCAGTACTTC. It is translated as CSVATGVEQYF.

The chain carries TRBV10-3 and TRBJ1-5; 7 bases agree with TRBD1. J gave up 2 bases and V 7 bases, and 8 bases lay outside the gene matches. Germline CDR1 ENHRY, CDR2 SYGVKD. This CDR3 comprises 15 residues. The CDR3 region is CAIKGEGTGNQPQHF. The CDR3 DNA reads TGTGCCATCAAGGGGGAGGGGACAGGCAATCAGCCCCAGCATTTT.

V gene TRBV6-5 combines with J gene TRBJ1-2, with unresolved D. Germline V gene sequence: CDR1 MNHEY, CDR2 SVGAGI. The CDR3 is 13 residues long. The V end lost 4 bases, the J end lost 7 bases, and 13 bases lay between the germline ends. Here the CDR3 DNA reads TGTGCCAGCAGTTCGTCGGGCGGGAGTGGCTACACCTTC. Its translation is CASSSSGGSGYTF.

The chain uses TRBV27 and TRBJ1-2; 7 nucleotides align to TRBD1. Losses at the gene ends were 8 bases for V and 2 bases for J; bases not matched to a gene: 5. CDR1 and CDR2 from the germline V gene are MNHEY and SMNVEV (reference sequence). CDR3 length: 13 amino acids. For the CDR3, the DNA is TGTGCCAGCGGGACAGAGCGAAACTATGGCTACACCTTC. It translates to CASGTERNYGYTF.

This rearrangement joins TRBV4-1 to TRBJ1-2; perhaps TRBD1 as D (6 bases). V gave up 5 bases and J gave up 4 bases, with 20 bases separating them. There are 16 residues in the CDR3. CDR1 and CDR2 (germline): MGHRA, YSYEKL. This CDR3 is CASSEATSGTSYGYTF. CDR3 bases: TGCGCCAGCAGCGAAGCCACCTCTGGGACATCCTATGGCTACACCTTC.

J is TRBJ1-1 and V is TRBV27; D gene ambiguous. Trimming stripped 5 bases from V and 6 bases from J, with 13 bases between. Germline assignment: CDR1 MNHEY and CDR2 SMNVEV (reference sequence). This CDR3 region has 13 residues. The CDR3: CASSPSVTAEAFF. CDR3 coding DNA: TGTGCCAGCAGTCCTTCGGTTACCGCTGAAGCTTTCTTT.

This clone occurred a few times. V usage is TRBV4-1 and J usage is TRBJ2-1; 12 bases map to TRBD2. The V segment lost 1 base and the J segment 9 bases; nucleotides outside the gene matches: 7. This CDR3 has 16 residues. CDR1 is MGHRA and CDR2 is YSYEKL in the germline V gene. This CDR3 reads CASSQGLAGGVVEQFF. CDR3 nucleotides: TGCGCCAGCAGCCAAGGGCTAGCGGGGGGGGTGGTTGAGCAGTTCTTC.

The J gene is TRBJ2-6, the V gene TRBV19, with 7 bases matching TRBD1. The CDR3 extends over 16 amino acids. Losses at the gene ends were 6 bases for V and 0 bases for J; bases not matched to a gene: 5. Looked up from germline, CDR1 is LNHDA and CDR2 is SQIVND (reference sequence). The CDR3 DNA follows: TGTGCCAGTAGACGGACAGGAAACTCTGGGGCCAACGTCCTGACTTTC. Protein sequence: CASRRTGNSGANVLTF.

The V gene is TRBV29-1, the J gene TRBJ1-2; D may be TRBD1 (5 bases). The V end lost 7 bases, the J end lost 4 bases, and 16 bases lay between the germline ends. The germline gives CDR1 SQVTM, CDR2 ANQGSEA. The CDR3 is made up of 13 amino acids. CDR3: CSATGTGRYGYTF. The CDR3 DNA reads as TGCAGCGCAACCGGGACTGGACGCTATGGCTACACCTTC.

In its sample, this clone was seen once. CDR3 DNA sequence: TGTGCCAGTAACGAGGGGGTCTACACCGGGGAGCTGTTTTTT. As protein: CASNEGVYTGELFF. The chain employs TRBV19 and TRBJ2-2; D might be TRBD1 (6 bases). Germline CDR1 LNHDA, CDR2 SQIVND (reference sequence). The CDR3 has 14 residues. Trimming left V 7 bases short and J 3 bases short, with 12 bases between.

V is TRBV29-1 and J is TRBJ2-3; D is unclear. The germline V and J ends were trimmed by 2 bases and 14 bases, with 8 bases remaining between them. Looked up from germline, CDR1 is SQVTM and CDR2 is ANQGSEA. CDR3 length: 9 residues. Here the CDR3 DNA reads TGCAGCGTTGAATGGCCACTGTATTTT. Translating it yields CSVEWPLYF.

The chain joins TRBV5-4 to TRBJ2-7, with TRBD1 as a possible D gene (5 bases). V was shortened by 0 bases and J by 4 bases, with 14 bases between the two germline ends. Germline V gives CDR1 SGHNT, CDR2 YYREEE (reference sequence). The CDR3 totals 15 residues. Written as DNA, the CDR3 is TGTGCCAGCAGCTTGGGGGGCCCTACCCTTTACGAGCAGTACTTC. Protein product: CASSLGGPTLYEQYF.

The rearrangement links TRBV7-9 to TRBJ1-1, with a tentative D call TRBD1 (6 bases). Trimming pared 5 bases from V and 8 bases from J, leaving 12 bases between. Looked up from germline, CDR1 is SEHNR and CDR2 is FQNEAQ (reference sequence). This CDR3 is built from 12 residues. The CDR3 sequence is CASSVSGAEAFF. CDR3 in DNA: TGTGCCAGCAGCGTCTCAGGGGCCGAAGCTTTCTTT.

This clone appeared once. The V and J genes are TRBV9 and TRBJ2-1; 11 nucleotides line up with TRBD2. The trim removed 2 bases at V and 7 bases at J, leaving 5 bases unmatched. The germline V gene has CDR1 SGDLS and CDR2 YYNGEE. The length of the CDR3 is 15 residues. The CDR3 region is CASSVSGRAINEQFF. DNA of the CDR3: TGTGCCAGCAGCGTTAGCGGGAGGGCCATAAATGAGCAGTTCTTC.

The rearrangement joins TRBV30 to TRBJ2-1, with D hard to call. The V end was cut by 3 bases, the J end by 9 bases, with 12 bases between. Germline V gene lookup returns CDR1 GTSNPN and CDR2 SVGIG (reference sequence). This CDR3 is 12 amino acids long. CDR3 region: CAWSPFRGEQFF. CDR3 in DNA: TGTGCCTGGAGCCCCTTTCGTGGTGAGCAGTTCTTC.

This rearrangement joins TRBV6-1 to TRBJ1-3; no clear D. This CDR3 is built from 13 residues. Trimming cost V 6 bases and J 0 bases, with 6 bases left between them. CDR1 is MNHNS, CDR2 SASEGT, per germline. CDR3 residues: CASSQDSGNTIYF. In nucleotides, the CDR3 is TGTGCCAGCAGCCAGGACTCTGGAAACACCATATATTTT.

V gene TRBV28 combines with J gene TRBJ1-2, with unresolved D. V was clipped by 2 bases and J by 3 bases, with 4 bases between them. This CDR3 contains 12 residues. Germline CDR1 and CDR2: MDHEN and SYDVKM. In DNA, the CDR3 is TGTGCCAGCAGTTTACTGGACTATGGCTACACCTTC. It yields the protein CASSLLDYGYTF.